One and the same sample provided the 31 T cell receptor beta chains below, sequenced in a study of blood T cell repertoires in COVID-19. Only in-frame clones appear in the TCRdb table, and some are missing; sequencing was by immunoSEQ multiplex PCR. The data hold 200,000 to 250,000 clones, with about 86% observed a single time. The sample was peripheral blood. These receptors all come from a woman in her twenties or thirties who had recovered from COVID-19.

The genes are TRBV18 and TRBJ1-5; 10 nucleotides align to TRBD1. Per germline, CDR1 KGHSH and CDR2 LQKENI. V trimming: 3 bases; J trimming: 5 bases; junction bases outside the gene matches: 7. The CDR3 is made up of 16 amino acids. The CDR3 DNA reads TGTGCCAGCTCACCCCCCGGGACAGGGGTTTATCAGCCCCAGCATTTT. Its translation is CASSPPGTGVYQPQHF.

The CDR3 DNA is TGTGCCAGCAGTGACTCTGGAGGGCGCGCTTGGACTAGTTATGGCTACACCTTC. Protein product: CASSDSGGRAWTSYGYTF. The chain couples TRBV6-4 to TRBJ1-2, with D hard to call. CDR3 length equals 18 residues. Germline-derived CDR1 and CDR2 are MRHNA and SNTAGT. Trimming stripped 0 bases from V and 5 bases from J, with 22 bases between.

The chain has TRBV5-1 and TRBJ2-5, with 11 bases identical to TRBD2. V lost 1 base to trimming and J lost 4 bases; unmatched junction nucleotides: 3. The CDR3 totals 15 residues. Germline V gene sequence: CDR1 SGHRS, CDR2 YFSETQ. The CDR3 sequence: CASSLFSGGGETQYF. The CDR3 DNA reads as TGCGCCAGCAGCTTGTTTAGCGGGGGGGGAGAGACCCAGTACTTC.

The chain employs TRBV4-2 and TRBJ2-1, with TRBD1 matching over 11 bases. This CDR3 comprises 16 residues. V lost 3 bases and J lost 7; bases outside the gene matches: 8. Germline V lookup: CDR1 LGHNA, CDR2 YNFKEQ. In DNA form, the CDR3 reads TGTGCCAGCAGCCACCTACCGGACAGGGGGCGAAATGAGCAGTTCTTC. This encodes CASSHLPDRGRNEQFF.

This sequence joins TRBV3-1 (or the pseudogene TRBV3-2) and TRBJ1-1, with 8 bases fitting TRBD1. This CDR3 is 15 amino acids long. Unmatched junction bases numbered 8, after V lost 4 bases and J lost 4 bases. Germline lookup yields CDR1 LGHDT and CDR2 YNNKEL (reference sequence). The chain's CDR3 is CASSRNTGGSTEAFF. In DNA, the CDR3 is TGTGCCAGCAGCCGTAATACAGGGGGGAGCACTGAAGCTTTCTTT.

The chain joins TRBV5-1 to TRBJ2-1; D is ambiguous. The V end was cut by 3 bases, the J end by 7 bases, with 8 bases between. The CDR3 contains 12 residues. The germline V gene has CDR1 SGHRS and CDR2 YFSETQ. CDR3 residues: CASSSFRNEQFF. CDR3 sequence (DNA): TGCGCCAGCAGCTCCTTTCGTAATGAGCAGTTCTTC.

The CDR3 spells CASSQSGLKTGTDEKLFF. CDR3 coding DNA: TGCGCCAGCAGTCAATCGGGGCTCAAGACAGGGACGGATGAAAAACTGTTTTTT. This rearrangement joins TRBV23-1 to TRBJ1-4; TRBD1 matches at 7 bases. TRBV23-1 is given ORF status, its function remaining uncertain. The junction had 13 bases not matched to a gene; V was cut back by 0 bases and J by 6 bases. There are 18 residues in the CDR3.

CDR3 sequence: CASSYGWTGGAEKLFF. DNA for the CDR3: TGTGCCAGCAGTTACGGGTGGACAGGGGGCGCAGAAAAACTGTTTTTT. The gene calls are TRBV6-6 and TRBJ1-4, with 11 bases fitting TRBD1. Germline lookup yields CDR1 MNHNY and CDR2 SVGAGI (reference sequence). The junction had 7 bases not matched to a gene; V was cut back by 2 bases and J by 8 bases. The CDR3 loop spans 16 amino acids.

The chain joins TRBV5-1 to TRBJ1-6; 12 bases agree with TRBD1. CDR1 and CDR2 (germline): SGHRS, YFSETQ. The CDR3 has 18 residues. With 2 bases clipped from V and 7 bases from J, the junction kept 10 bases outside the gene matches. As DNA, the CDR3 is TGCGCCAGCAGCTTCGCGGGACAGGGGGCATCAGGGAATTCACCCCTCCACTTT. Translation: CASSFAGQGASGNSPLHF.

The rearrangement joins TRBV30 to TRBJ1-2; the D gene is possibly TRBD1 (5 bases). The CDR3 contains 12 residues. From germline, CDR1 is GTSNPN and CDR2 SVGIG (reference sequence). V was shortened by 5 bases and J by 6 bases, with 13 bases between the two germline ends. The CDR3: CAWSPLGDGYTF. For the CDR3, the DNA is TGTGCCTGGTCCCCCCTAGGGGATGGCTACACCTTC.

This CDR3 reads CASSRAGGESFF. CDR3 sequence (DNA): TGTGCCAGCAGCCGAGCAGGGGGCGAATCTTTCTTT. V and J are TRBV7-2 and TRBJ1-1; 8 nucleotides line up with TRBD1. The CDR3 has 12 residues. CDR1 and CDR2 (germline): SGHTA, FQGNSA. After removal of 5 bases from V and 12 bases from J, the junction contained 8 bases not matched to a gene. Combining the CDR3 with reference TRBV7-2 and TRBJ1-1 gives the whole variable domain GAGVSQSPSNKVTEKGKDVELRCDPISGHTALYWYRQSLGQGLEFLIYFQGNSAPDKSGLPSDRFSAERTGGSVSTLTIQRTQQEDSAVYLCASSRAGGESFFGQGTRLTVV.

The chain carries TRBV19 and TRBJ2-3, with no clear D. This CDR3 spans 14 amino acids. The V end lost 6 bases, the J end lost 0 bases, and 10 bases lay between the germline ends. Germline CDR1 is LNHDA and CDR2 is SQIVND (reference sequence). The CDR3 coding sequence is TGTGCCAGTAGATCCAGTTGGAGCACAGATACGCAGTATTTT. Amino acid sequence: CASRSSWSTDTQYF.

The chain is built from TRBV4-1 and TRBJ2-1; D is possibly TRBD1 (5 bases). CDR1 and CDR2 (germline): MGHRA, YSYEKL. This CDR3 comprises 13 residues. V lost 0 bases, J lost 12 bases, and 12 bases lay in between. CDR3 sequence (DNA): TGCGCCAGCAGCCAAGAAGGTGGGGCAGGGCAGTTCTTC. Residues: CASSQEGGAGQFF.

This rearrangement joins TRBV7-2 to TRBJ2-7; D remains ambiguous. From germline, CDR1 is SGHTA and CDR2 FQGNSA. CDR3 size: 15 residues. V lost 1 base to trimming and J lost 0 bases, with 10 bases between them. In nucleotides, the CDR3 is TGTGCCAGCAGCTTAGACGCGGCTGGCTCCTACGAGCAGTACTTC. Translated, it gives CASSLDAAGSYEQYF.

This chain uses TRBV6-5 with TRBJ2-6, with D possibly matching TRBD2 (6 bases). V was cut by 2 bases and J by 4 bases, with 9 bases left in between. CDR3 length: 15 residues. From germline, CDR1 is MNHEY and CDR2 SVGAGI. DNA of the CDR3: TGTGCCAGCAGTTACGGCGGGGACGGGGCCAACGTCCTGACTTTC. Translating gives CASSYGGDGANVLTF.

This sequence joins TRBV12-3 or TRBV12-4 and TRBJ1-2; D might be TRBD1 (6 bases). This CDR3 has 13 residues. V dropped 6 bases and J dropped 4 bases, with 12 bases sitting between them. CDR3 loop: CASRKQGRYGYTF. The CDR3 coding sequence is TGTGCCAGCAGGAAACAGGGACGCTATGGCTACACCTTC.

This clone was detected only once. The chain links TRBV25-1 to TRBJ2-5, with a weak D call TRBD2 (5 bases). The CDR3 totals 15 residues. Germline CDR1 is MGHDK and CDR2 is SYGVNS. With 1 base removed from V and 1 base from J, the gap between germline ends came to 10 bases. The CDR3 nucleotides read TGTGCCAGCAGTGAATTCGGGATCTTCCAAGAGACCCAGTACTTC. Its translation: CASSEFGIFQETQYF.

The J gene is TRBJ1-3, the V gene TRBV7-9, with 7 bases aligning to TRBD1. This CDR3 is built from 16 residues. In germline, CDR1 is SEHNR, CDR2 FQNEAQ (reference sequence). The trim removed 4 bases at V and 2 bases at J, leaving 8 bases unmatched. The CDR3 is CASSSDRVNTGNTIYF. CDR3 sequence (DNA): TGTGCCAGCAGCTCCGACAGGGTAAATACTGGAAACACCATATATTTT. Complete variable domain (other parts from reference TRBV7-9 and TRBJ1-3): DTGVSQNPRHKITKRGQNVTFRCDPISEHNRLYWYRQTLGQGPEFLTYFQNEAQLEKSRLLSDRFSAERPKGSFSTLEIQRTEQGDSAMYLCASSSDRVNTGNTIYFGEGSWLTVV.

This chain uses TRBV3-1 (or the pseudogene TRBV3-2) with TRBJ2-1; 8 nucleotides align to TRBD2. The CDR3 runs 16 residues. The germline V gene encodes CDR1 LGHDT and CDR2 YNNKEL (reference sequence). Unmatched junction bases numbered 8, after V lost 1 base and J lost 6 bases. CDR3 residues: CASSQGIAGGTNEQFF. The CDR3 nucleotides are TGTGCCAGCAGCCAAGGCATCGCGGGGGGCACCAATGAGCAGTTCTTC.

The V gene is TRBV6-1, the J gene TRBJ1-2, with D maybe TRBD1 (5 bases). Germline lookup yields CDR1 MNHNS and CDR2 SASEGT. The V gene lost 2 bases and the J gene lost 2 bases, with 21 bases spanning the gap. There are 18 residues in the CDR3. DNA of the CDR3: TGTGCCAGCAGTGAACCACGCCCCTCCCAGGGATCAAACTATGGCTACACCTTC. Protein: CASSEPRPSQGSNYGYTF.

The V and J genes are TRBV6-5 and TRBJ2-5, with D possibly being TRBD2 (6 bases). In germline, CDR1 is MNHEY, CDR2 SVGAGI. V lost 9 bases, J lost 5 bases, and 19 bases lay in between. CDR3 length equals 14 residues. Here the CDR3 DNA reads TGTGCCAGTTCGGAAGGAGGGTTACGGGAGACCCAGTACTTC. It yields the protein CASSEGGLRETQYF.

The chain links TRBV7-8 to TRBJ2-5; D is possibly TRBD2 (6 bases). The CDR3 runs to 16 residues. V was clipped by 1 base and J by 5 bases, with 17 bases between them. Germline CDR1 reads SGHVS; CDR2 reads FQNEAQ. The CDR3 region has the DNA TGTGCCAGCAGCTTAGTTAACACCGCGGGGTTTGAGACCCAGTACTTC. This encodes CASSLVNTAGFETQYF.

The chain recombines TRBV7-9 with TRBJ1-1; D gene unclear. Per the germline V gene, CDR1 is SEHNR and CDR2 is FQNEAQ (reference sequence). V was cut by 5 bases and J by 3 bases, with 13 bases left in between. This CDR3 region has 14 residues. CDR3 nucleotides: TGTGCCAGCAGCATTAAGGGAGGTTACACTGAAGCTTTCTTT. Residues: CASSIKGGYTEAFF.

The genes are TRBV29-1 and TRBJ2-7; 9 bases line up with TRBD1. In germline, CDR1 is SQVTM, CDR2 ANQGSEA. This CDR3 spans 13 amino acids. V dropped 5 bases and J dropped 13; count of bases not matched to a gene: 15. Here the CDR3 reads CSVTDRTGASLYF. The DNA for the CDR3 is TGCAGCGTTACGGATAGGACAGGGGCTTCGTTATACTTC.

This clone has a handful of counts. The chain links TRBV21-1 to TRBJ1-2; the D segment call TRBD1 is taken from the table without a DNA check. TRBV21-1 has pseudogene status. This CDR3 is built from 14 residues. The CDR3 reads CASTQGGVPYGYTF. The CDR3 bases are TGTGCCAGCACGCAGGGGGGAGTTCCCTATGGCTACACCTTC.

The chain couples TRBV30 to TRBJ1-2; 8 bases agree with TRBD1. This CDR3 region has 12 residues. Germline CDR1 GTSNPN, CDR2 SVGIG (reference sequence). The trim removed 7 bases at V and 7 bases at J, leaving 8 bases unmatched. CDR3 protein: CAYRTGNLGYTF. The DNA of the CDR3 is TGTGCCTACCGGACAGGGAATCTTGGCTACACCTTC.

The rearrangement links TRBV4-3 to TRBJ1-1; possibly TRBD1 for D (5 bases). Germline V gene sequence: CDR1 LGHNA, CDR2 YSLEER. CDR3 size: 13 residues. The V end lost 5 bases, the J end lost 6 bases, and 13 bases lay between the germline ends. The DNA for the CDR3 is TGCGCCAGCAGCTCCGGGCGGGACTCTGAAGCTTTCTTT. Amino acid sequence: CASSSGRDSEAFF.

The J gene is TRBJ1-6, the V gene TRBV6-5, with a tentative D call TRBD1 (6 bases). The CDR3 sequence is 13 residues long. The V end lost 9 bases, the J end lost 6 bases, and 12 bases lay between the germline ends. The germline gives CDR1 MNHEY, CDR2 SVGAGI. The CDR3 DNA is TGTGCCAGTGGACAGACCTTTAATTCACCCCTCCACTTT. Its translation: CASGQTFNSPLHF.

This chain connects TRBV19 to TRBJ2-2; the D is unclear. This CDR3 comprises 15 residues. V gave up 5 bases and J gave up 0 bases, with 10 bases separating them. Germline V gives CDR1 LNHDA, CDR2 SQIVND (reference sequence). In DNA, the CDR3 is TGTGCCAGTAGTGTTCAGGCTTCGAACACCGGGGAGCTGTTTTTT. This gives the protein CASSVQASNTGELFF. The variable domain in full, completed from reference TRBV19 and TRBJ2-2, reads DGGITQSPKYLFRKEGQNVTLSCEQNLNHDAMYWYRQDPGQGLRLIYYSQIVNDFQKGDIAEGYSVSREKKESFPLTVTSAQKNPTAFYLCASSVQASNTGELFFGEGSRLTVL.

The chain joins TRBV5-1 to TRBJ2-3; 7 nucleotides align to TRBD2. Trimming cost V 4 bases and J 3 bases; bases outside gene matches: 14. Germline values: CDR1 SGHRS, CDR2 YFSETQ. This CDR3 has 17 residues. Written as DNA, the CDR3 is TGCGCCAGCAGCCCGCCCACCGGGGCTAGCGGAACAGATACGCAGTATTTT. Its translation is CASSPPTGASGTDTQYF.

This rearrangement joins TRBV18 to TRBJ2-7; tentative D call: TRBD1 (5 bases). Germline V gives CDR1 KGHSH, CDR2 LQKENI. Trimming took off 0 bases at V and 0 bases at J, with 6 bases between the two ends. The CDR3 loop spans 14 amino acids. The CDR3, as DNA: TGTGCCAGCTCACCACCAGGGGACTCCTACGAGCAGTACTTC. Amino acids: CASSPPGDSYEQYF.